The 15 T cell receptor beta chains reported below all come from one sample, sequenced in a study of T cell changes during pregnancy in multiple sclerosis. Sequencing used immunoSEQ multiplex PCR; TCRdb keeps in-frame clones, though not all of them. The data show 70,000 or so clones, with 90% to 95% seen just once and roughly 0.7% held by the top ten. The specimen was peripheral blood, collected in the third trimester of pregnancy. Receptors originate from a female donor in good health, enrolled as a control in a pregnancy study.

The CDR3 here is CASSPGTGSYNEQFF. In DNA form, the CDR3 reads TGTGCCAGCAGTCCGGGGACAGGGTCCTACAATGAGCAGTTCTTC. The J gene is TRBJ2-1, the V gene TRBV28; 9 positions agree with TRBD1. CDR1 and CDR2 from the germline V gene are MDHEN and SYDVKM. The CDR3 has 15 amino acids. J lost 1 base, V lost 5 bases, and 3 bases had no gene match.

Only a few counts were recorded for this clone. The sample holds other DNA sequences that translate to the same CDR3. The genes are TRBV7-2 and TRBJ1-5, with TRBD1 as a possible D gene (6 bases). CDR1 and CDR2 from the germline V gene are SGHTA and FQGNSA. V was cut by 5 bases and J by 4 bases, with 9 bases left in between. The CDR3 extends over 13 amino acids. CDR3 nucleotide sequence: TGTGCCAGCAGCCCACAGGGTAATCAGCCCCAGCATTTT. Its translation is CASSPQGNQPQHF.

V and J are TRBV7-2 and TRBJ1-1, with D possibly TRBD1 on 6 matching bases. The CDR3 is made up of 14 amino acids. The V end was cut by 5 bases, the J end by 6 bases, with 16 bases between. Germline CDR1 reads SGHTA; CDR2 reads FQGNSA. CDR3 amino acids: CASSEYRAGAEAFF. The DNA of the CDR3 is TGTGCCAGCAGCGAATACAGGGCCGGGGCTGAAGCTTTCTTT.

The genes are TRBV6-5 and TRBJ2-5; TRBD2 matches 8 bases. Germline loops: CDR1 MNHEY, CDR2 SVGAGI. There are 14 residues in the CDR3. Losses at the gene ends were 6 bases for V and 3 bases for J; bases not matched to a gene: 6. This chain's CDR3 is CASSIGTRKETQYF. The CDR3 DNA follows: TGTGCCAGCAGCATCGGGACTAGAAAAGAGACCCAGTACTTC.

The gene calls are TRBV29-1 and TRBJ1-3; 9 positions match TRBD1. V dropped 5 bases and J dropped 3; count of bases not matched to a gene: 2. Germline V lookup: CDR1 SQVTM, CDR2 ANQGSEA. The CDR3 contains 13 residues. The CDR3, as DNA: TGCAGCGTTTACAGGGGGCTTGGAAACACCATATATTTT. It codes for CSVYRGLGNTIYF.

In nucleotides, the CDR3 is TGTGCCAGCAGGGGACTTAACACTGAAGCTTTCTTT. Translated: CASRGLNTEAFF. J is TRBJ1-1 and V is TRBV6-5; possible D gene TRBD1, 5 bases. Germline CDR1 reads MNHEY; CDR2 reads SVGAGI. V shed 6 bases and J shed 2 bases, with 7 bases lying between them. This CDR3 comprises 12 residues.

V usage is TRBV19 and J usage is TRBJ2-7, with 10 positions matching TRBD1. CDR1 LNHDA and CDR2 SQIVND come from the germline V gene (reference sequence). The CDR3 loop spans 18 amino acids. The junction had 17 bases not matched to a gene; V was cut back by 5 bases and J by 4 bases. CDR3 DNA sequence: TGTGCCAGTAGTTCCCGGACAGGGGGTACCTTCAAAGTTTACGAGCAGTACTTC. This encodes CASSSRTGGTFKVYEQYF.

This rearrangement joins TRBV20-1 to TRBJ1-5, with D hard to call. Trimming removed 7 bases at V and 6 bases at J, with 10 bases between. Germline V gene lookup returns CDR1 DFQATT and CDR2 SNEGSKA (reference sequence). The CDR3 is 11 residues long. The CDR3 region is CSVSGGQPQHF. In DNA, the CDR3 is TGCAGTGTGTCAGGAGGTCAGCCCCAGCATTTT.

The V gene is TRBV27, the J gene TRBJ2-7; tentatively, D is TRBD2 (6 bases). This CDR3 has 12 amino acids. Looked up from germline, CDR1 is MNHEY and CDR2 is SMNVEV (reference sequence). Trimming pared 10 bases from V and 1 base from J, leaving 11 bases between. For the CDR3, the DNA is TGTGCCACCCGGAGGGGTTCCTACGAGCAGTACTTC. Protein: CATRRGSYEQYF.

The chain joins TRBV9 to TRBJ2-7, with 7 bases matching TRBD2. V trimming: 4 bases; J trimming: 4 bases; junction bases outside the gene matches: 11. The germline CDR1 and CDR2 sequences are SGDLS and YYNGEE. CDR3 size: 15 residues. The CDR3 region has the DNA TGTGCCAGCAGCCCTTCGGGGACTACAACATACGAGCAGTACTTC. Residues: CASSPSGTTTYEQYF. The complete variable domain, with remaining parts taken from reference TRBV9 and TRBJ2-7, reads DSGVTQTPKHLITATGQRVTLRCSPRSGDLSVYWYQQSLDQGLQFLIQYYNGEERAKGNILERFSAQQFPDLHSELNLSSLELGDSALYFCASSPSGTTTYEQYFGPGTRLTVT.

The CDR3: CATSRDFVRVSYEQYF. The CDR3 DNA reads TGTGCCACCAGCAGAGATTTTGTTCGGGTATCCTACGAGCAGTACTTC. The genes are TRBV15 and TRBJ2-7, with unresolved D. Trimming cost V 0 bases and J 1 base, with 13 bases left between them. The germline V gene has CDR1 LNHNV and CDR2 YYDKDF (reference sequence). The CDR3 has 16 amino acids.

A remark on this clone: Other DNA sequences in the same sample also yield this CDR3. CDR3 DNA sequence: TGTGCCAGCAGTTCCGGGACTAGCGGTTACGAGCAGTACTTC. It codes for CASSSGTSGYEQYF. The chain carries TRBV6-5 and TRBJ2-7, with TRBD2 matching 11 bases. The J segment lost 4 bases and the V segment lost 4 bases, leaving 3 bases of the junction unmatched. The germline V gene has CDR1 MNHEY and CDR2 SVGAGI. CDR3 length equals 14 residues.

The gene calls are TRBV5-1 and TRBJ2-1; D unclear. Trimming took 7 bases from V and 1 from J, leaving 15 bases between them. This CDR3 is built from 15 residues. Germline loops: CDR1 SGHRS, CDR2 YFSETQ. In DNA form, the CDR3 reads TGCGCCAGCGCAGATCCTGAAGTTTCCTACAATGAGCAGTTCTTC. Encoded protein: CASADPEVSYNEQFF. Using reference TRBV5-1 and TRBJ2-1 for the parts outside the CDR3, the full variable domain is KAGVTQTPRYLIKTRGQQVTLSCSPISGHRSVSWYQQTPGQGLQFLFEYFSETQRNKGNFPGRFSGRQFSNSRSEMNVSTLELGDSALYLCASADPEVSYNEQFFGPGTRLTVL.

V is TRBV6-1 and J is TRBJ1-2, with 7 bases that match TRBD1. V dropped 7 bases and J dropped 1; count of bases not matched to a gene: 9. CDR1 MNHNS and CDR2 SASEGT come from the germline V gene. There are 15 residues in the CDR3. For the CDR3, the DNA is TGTGCCAGCAATCCCATGACAGGGCTTAACTATGGCTACACCTTC. Protein product: CASNPMTGLNYGYTF.

V usage is TRBV6-6 and J usage is TRBJ2-6; tentatively, D is TRBD1 (5 bases). The germline V gene encodes CDR1 MNHNY and CDR2 SVGAGI (reference sequence). The CDR3 is 16 residues long. V lost 0 bases to trimming and J lost 0 bases, with 6 bases between them. Written as DNA, the CDR3 is TGTGCCAGCAGTTACTCGGGGCCCTCTGGGGCCAACGTCCTGACTTTC. It translates to CASSYSGPSGANVLTF.